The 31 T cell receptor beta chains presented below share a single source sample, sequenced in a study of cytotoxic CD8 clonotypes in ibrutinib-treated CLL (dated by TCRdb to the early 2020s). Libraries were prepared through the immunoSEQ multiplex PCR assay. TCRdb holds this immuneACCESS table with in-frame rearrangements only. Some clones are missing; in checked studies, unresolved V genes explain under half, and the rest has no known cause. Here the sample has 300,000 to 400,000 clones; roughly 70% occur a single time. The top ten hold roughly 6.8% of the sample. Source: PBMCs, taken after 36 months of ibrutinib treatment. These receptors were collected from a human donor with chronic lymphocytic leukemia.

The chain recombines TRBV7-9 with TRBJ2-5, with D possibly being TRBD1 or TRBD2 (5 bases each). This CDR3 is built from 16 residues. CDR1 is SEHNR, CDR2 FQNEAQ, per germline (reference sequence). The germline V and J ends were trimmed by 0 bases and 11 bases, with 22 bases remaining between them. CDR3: CASSLASGARIGEQYF. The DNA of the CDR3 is TGTGCCAGCAGCTTAGCTTCTGGGGCGAGGATAGGGGAGCAGTACTTC.

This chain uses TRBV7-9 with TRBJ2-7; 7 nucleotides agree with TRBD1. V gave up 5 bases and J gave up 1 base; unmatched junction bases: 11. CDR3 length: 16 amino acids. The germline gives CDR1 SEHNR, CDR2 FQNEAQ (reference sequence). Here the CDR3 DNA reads TGTGCCAGCAGCACGGGCCGGGACAGTTGGTCCTACGAGCAGTACTTC. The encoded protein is CASSTGRDSWSYEQYF.

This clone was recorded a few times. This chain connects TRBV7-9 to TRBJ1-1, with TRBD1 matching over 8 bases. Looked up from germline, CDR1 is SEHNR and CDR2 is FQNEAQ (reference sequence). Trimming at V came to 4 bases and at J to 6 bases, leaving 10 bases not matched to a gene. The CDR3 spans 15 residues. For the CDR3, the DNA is TGTGCCAGCAGCTCCACGGACAGGGTGTTCGCTGAAGCTTTCTTT. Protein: CASSSTDRVFAEAFF.

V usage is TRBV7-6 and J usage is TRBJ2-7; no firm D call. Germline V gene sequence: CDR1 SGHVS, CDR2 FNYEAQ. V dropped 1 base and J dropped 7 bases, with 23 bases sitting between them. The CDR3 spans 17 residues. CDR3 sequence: CASSLVPAMGAAREQYF. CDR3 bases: TGTGCCAGCAGCTTAGTCCCAGCCATGGGTGCGGCGCGTGAGCAGTACTTC.

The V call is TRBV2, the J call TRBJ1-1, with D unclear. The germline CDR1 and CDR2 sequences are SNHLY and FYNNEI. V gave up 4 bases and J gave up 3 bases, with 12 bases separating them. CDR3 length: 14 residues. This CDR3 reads CASSVRVVHTEAFF. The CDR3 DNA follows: TGTGCCAGCAGTGTGAGGGTGGTGCACACTGAAGCTTTCTTT.

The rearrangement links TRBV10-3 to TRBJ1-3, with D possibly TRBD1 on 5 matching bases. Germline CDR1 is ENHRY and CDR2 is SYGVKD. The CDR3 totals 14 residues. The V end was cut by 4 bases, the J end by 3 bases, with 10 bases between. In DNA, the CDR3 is TGTGCCATCAGTGGTCGACAGATTGGAAACACCATATATTTT. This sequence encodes CAISGRQIGNTIYF.

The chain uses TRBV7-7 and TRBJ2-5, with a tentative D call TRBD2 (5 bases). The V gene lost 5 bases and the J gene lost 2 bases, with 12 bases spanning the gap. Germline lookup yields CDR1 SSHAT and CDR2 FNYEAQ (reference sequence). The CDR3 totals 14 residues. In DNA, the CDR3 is TGTGCCAGCAGCCCGGCTCCGGGGCAAGAGACCCAGTACTTC. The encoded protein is CASSPAPGQETQYF.

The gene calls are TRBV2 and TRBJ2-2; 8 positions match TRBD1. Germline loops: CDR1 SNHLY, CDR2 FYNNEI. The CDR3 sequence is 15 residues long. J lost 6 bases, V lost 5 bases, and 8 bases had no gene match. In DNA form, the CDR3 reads TGTGCCAGCAGTTCAGGACAGGGTGTATCCGGGGAGCTGTTTTTT. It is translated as CASSSGQGVSGELFF.

The CDR3 DNA sequence: TGTGCCAGCAGCCTCAGCGGGACAGGGCTTACTGAAGCTTTCTTT. Its protein product is CASSLSGTGLTEAFF. The rearrangement links TRBV7-9 to TRBJ1-1, with 9 positions matching TRBD1. This CDR3 has 15 residues. CDR1 is SEHNR and CDR2 is FQNEAQ in the germline V gene (reference sequence). The V segment lost 5 bases and the J segment 5 bases; nucleotides outside the gene matches: 9.

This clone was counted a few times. The CDR3 protein is CASLKRRRNQPQHF. For the CDR3, the DNA is TGTGCCAGCCTAAAGCGGAGGCGCAATCAGCCCCAGCATTTT. The chain couples TRBV14 to TRBJ1-5; no definite D call. This CDR3 contains 14 residues. CDR1 and CDR2 (germline): SGHDN, FVKESK. The germline V and J ends were trimmed by 8 bases and 2 bases, with 13 bases remaining between them.

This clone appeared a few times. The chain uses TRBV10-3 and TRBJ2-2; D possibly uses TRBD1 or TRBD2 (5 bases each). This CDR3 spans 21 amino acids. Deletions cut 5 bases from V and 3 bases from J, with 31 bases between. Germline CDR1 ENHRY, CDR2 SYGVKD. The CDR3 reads CAISNPGPAKSKSPYTGELFF. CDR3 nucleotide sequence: TGTGCCATCAGTAATCCGGGACCTGCTAAAAGTAAGAGTCCTTACACCGGGGAGCTGTTTTTT.

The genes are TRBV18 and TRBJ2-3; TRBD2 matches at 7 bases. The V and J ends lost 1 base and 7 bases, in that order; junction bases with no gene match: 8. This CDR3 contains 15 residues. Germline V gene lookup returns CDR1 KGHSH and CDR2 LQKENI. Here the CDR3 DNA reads TGTGCCAGCTCACCACGAGAGTCCGGGGGGAATACGCAGTATTTT. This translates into CASSPRESGGNTQYF.

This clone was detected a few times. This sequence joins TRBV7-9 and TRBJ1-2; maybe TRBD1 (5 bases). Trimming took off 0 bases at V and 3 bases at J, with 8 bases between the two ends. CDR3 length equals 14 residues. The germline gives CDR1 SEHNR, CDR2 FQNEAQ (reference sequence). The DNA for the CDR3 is TGTGCCAGCAGCTTAGCGGGGCAGGACTATGGCTACACCTTC. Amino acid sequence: CASSLAGQDYGYTF.

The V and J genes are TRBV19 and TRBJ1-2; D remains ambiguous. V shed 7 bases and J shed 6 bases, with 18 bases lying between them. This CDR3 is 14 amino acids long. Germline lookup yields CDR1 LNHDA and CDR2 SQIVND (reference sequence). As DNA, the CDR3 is TGTGCCAGTAAACCCCGGGAGTCCGTAGATGGCTACACCTTC. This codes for CASKPRESVDGYTF.

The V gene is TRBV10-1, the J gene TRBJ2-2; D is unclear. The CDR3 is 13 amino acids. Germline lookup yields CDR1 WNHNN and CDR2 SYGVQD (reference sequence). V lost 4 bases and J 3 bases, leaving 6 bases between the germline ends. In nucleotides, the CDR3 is TGCGCCAGCAGTGGGCTAGACACCGGGGAGCTGTTTTTT. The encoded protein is CASSGLDTGELFF.

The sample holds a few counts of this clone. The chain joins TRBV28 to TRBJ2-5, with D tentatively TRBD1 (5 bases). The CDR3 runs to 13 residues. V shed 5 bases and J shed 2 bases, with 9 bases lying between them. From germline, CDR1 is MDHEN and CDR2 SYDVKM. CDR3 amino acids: CASSLPGQETQYF. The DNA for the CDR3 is TGTGCCAGCAGTCTCCCAGGGCAAGAGACCCAGTACTTC.

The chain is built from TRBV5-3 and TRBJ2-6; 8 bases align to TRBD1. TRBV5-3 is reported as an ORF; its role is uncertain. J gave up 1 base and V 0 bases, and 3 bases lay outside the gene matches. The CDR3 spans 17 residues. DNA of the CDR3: TGTGCCAGAAGCTTGGGACAGGGGACTTCTGGGGCCAACGTCCTGACTTTC. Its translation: CARSLGQGTSGANVLTF.

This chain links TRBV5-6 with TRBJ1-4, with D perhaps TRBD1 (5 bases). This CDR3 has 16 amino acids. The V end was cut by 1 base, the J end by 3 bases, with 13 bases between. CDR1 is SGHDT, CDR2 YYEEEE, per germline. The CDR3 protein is CASSLSFGGANEKLFF. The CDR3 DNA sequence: TGTGCCAGCAGCTTGTCATTCGGGGGAGCTAATGAAAAACTGTTTTTT.

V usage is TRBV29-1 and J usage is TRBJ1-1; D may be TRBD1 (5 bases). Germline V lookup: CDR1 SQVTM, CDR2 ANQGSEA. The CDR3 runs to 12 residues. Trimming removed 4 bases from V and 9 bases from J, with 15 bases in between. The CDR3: CSVVGGEFKAFF. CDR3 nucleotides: TGCAGCGTTGTCGGGGGAGAATTCAAAGCTTTCTTT.

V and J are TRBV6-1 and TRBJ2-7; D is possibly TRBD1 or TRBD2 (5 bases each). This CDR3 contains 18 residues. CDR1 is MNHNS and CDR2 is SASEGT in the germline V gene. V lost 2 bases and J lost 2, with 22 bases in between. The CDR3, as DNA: TGTGCCAGCAGTGAACGTATAGATAGACGGGGCTCGACCTACGAGCAGTACTTC. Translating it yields CASSERIDRRGSTYEQYF.

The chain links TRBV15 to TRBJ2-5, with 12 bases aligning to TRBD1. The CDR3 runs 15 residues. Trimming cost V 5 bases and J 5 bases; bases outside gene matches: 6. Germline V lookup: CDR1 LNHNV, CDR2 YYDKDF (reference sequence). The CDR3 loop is CATSDGGTGGETQYF. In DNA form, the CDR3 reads TGTGCCACCAGCGACGGTGGGACAGGGGGCGAGACCCAGTACTTC.

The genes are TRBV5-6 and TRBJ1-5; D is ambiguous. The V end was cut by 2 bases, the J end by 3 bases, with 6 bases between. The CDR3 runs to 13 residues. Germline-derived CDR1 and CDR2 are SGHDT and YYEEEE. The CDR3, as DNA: TGTGCCAGCAGCTTTAGACCCAATCAGCCCCAGCATTTT. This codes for CASSFRPNQPQHF.

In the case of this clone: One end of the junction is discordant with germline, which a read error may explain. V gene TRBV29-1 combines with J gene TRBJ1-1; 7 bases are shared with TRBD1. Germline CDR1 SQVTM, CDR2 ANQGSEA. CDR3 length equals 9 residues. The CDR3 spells CSVPGQASF. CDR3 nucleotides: TGCAGCGTTCCTGGACAGGCCTCTTTT.

The CDR3 spells CASKRQGLVRNEQFF. CDR3 coding DNA: TGTGCCAGCAAACGACAGGGTCTGGTACGCAATGAGCAGTTCTTC. The chain recombines TRBV2 with TRBJ2-1, with 7 bases fitting TRBD1. V lost 7 bases and J lost 6; bases outside the gene matches: 12. The germline gives CDR1 SNHLY, CDR2 FYNNEI. The length of the CDR3 is 15 residues.

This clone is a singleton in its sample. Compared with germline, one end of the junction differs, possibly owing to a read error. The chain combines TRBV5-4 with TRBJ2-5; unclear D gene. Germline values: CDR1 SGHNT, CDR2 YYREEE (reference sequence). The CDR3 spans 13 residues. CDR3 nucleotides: TGTGCCAGCAGCTTGGCGAGGCAAGGGACCCAGTACTTC. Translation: CASSLARQGTQYF.

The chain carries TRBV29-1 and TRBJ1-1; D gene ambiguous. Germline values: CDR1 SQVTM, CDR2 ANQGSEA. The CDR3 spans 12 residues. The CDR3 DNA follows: TGCGCCGCAATAAGATTTAACACTGAAGCTTTCTTT. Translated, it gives CAAIRFNTEAFF.

The CDR3 DNA sequence: TGTGCCAGCAGCTTGGACAGGGCTAAAAATCAGCCCCAGCATTTT. Its translation: CASSLDRAKNQPQHF. The rearrangement links TRBV7-2 to TRBJ1-5; 8 bases match TRBD1. The CDR3 extends over 15 amino acids. V was clipped by 3 bases and J by 4 bases; unmatched bases: 5. Per germline, CDR1 SGHTA and CDR2 FQGNSA.

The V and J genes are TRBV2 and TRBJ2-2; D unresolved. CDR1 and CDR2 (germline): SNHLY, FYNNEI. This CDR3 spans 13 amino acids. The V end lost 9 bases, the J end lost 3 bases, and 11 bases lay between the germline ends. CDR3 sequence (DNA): TGTGCCAGGTCTAGGGCGGACACCGGGGAGCTGTTTTTT. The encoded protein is CARSRADTGELFF.

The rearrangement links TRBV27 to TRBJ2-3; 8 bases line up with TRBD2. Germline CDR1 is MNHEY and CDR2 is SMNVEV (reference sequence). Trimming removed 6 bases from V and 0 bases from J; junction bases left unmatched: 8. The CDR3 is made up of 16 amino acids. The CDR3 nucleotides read TGTGCCAGCAGGAGGACGTCTAGCGGGAGCACAGATACGCAGTATTTT. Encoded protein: CASRRTSSGSTDTQYF.

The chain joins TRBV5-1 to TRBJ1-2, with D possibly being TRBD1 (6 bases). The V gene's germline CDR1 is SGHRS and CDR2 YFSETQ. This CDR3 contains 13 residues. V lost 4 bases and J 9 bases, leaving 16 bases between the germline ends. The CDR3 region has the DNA TGCGCCAGCAGCCCACTCGGGGGCGCGAGCTACACCTTC. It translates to CASSPLGGASYTF. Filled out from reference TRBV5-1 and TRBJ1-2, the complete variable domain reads KAGVTQTPRYLIKTRGQQVTLSCSPISGHRSVSWYQQTPGQGLQFLFEYFSETQRNKGNFPGRFSGRQFSNSRSEMNVSTLELGDSALYLCASSPLGGASYTFGSGTRLTVV.

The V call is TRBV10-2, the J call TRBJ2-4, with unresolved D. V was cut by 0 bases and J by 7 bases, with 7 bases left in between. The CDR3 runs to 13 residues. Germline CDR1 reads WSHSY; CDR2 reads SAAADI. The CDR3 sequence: CASSESGSNIQYF. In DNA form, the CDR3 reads TGCGCCAGCAGTGAGTCGGGGTCCAACATTCAGTACTTC.